This entry is about one TCR beta chain. Its cognate antigen is unknown. This record belongs to a study of OX40 agonist ivuxolimab in advanced cancers. Overall study results and limits: Undetermined was the antigen specificity of the expanded peripheral T cells.

Repertoires were generated with immunoSEQ multiplex PCR, while TCRdb's copy carries only in-frame clones and drops some. Of 50,000 to 55,000 clones detected, roughly 80% appear once; the ten largest clones hold roughly 3.9%. Per germline, CDR1 LNHDA and CDR2 SQIVND (reference sequence). Trimming removed 8 bases from V and 14 bases from J; junction bases left unmatched: 11. This CDR3 has 14 amino acids. This chain connects TRBV19 to TRBJ2-4; 14 nucleotides line up with TRBD2. The sequences come from CD4+ or CD8+ T cells sorted from blood, collected in a trial of the OX40 agonist ivuxolimab. The receptor was derived from an adult with an advanced solid tumor such as melanoma, head and neck, liver or kidney cancer. CDR3 in DNA: TGTGCCAGTTGTGCCATGGGACTAGCGGGGGCAAAGTACTTC. Translating it yields CASCAMGLAGAKYF.